The 6 T cell receptor beta chains below come from one sample, sequenced in a study of T cell repertoires in cytomegalovirus infection. TCRdb independently ran MiXCR on the reads; one entry per CDR3 protein. The sample lists roughly 720,000 distinct CDR3 sequences, less than 40% occurring once. The sequenced sample was PBMCs. The receptors were sampled from a human donor in good health (CMV status not recorded). Some clones in this sample may be carry-over from other donors' samples.

This clonotype was seen more than once but under ten times. The chain carries TRBV28 and TRBJ1-1; D is uncertain. CDR3 length: 10 residues. Trimming stripped 3 bases from V and 11 bases from J, with 7 bases between. In germline, CDR1 is MDHEN, CDR2 SYDVKM. The CDR3 reads CASSLGRAFF. CDR3 DNA sequence: TGTGCCAGCAGTTTGGGCCGGGCTTTCTTT. The entire variable domain, with the rest obtained from reference TRBV28 and TRBJ1-1, is as follows: DVKVTQSSRYLVKRTGEKVFLECVQDMDHENMFWYRQDPGLGLRLIYFSYDVKMKEKGDIPEGYSVSREKKERFSLILESASTNQTSMYLCASSLGRAFFGQGTRLTVV.

The chain links TRBV12-3 or TRBV12-4 to TRBJ2-1; D is unclear. V was shortened by 5 bases and J by 11 bases, with 10 bases between the two germline ends. The CDR3 runs 11 residues. The CDR3: CASSPFGKQFF. DNA of the CDR3: TGTGCCAGCAGTCCCTTTGGTAAGCAGTTCTTC.

V gene TRBV5-5 combines with J gene TRBJ1-3; D gene uncertain. The CDR3 is 17 amino acids. Germline CDR1 is SGHKS and CDR2 is YYEKEE (reference sequence). Trimming cost V 5 bases and J 4 bases, with 22 bases left between them. Here the CDR3 reads CASSFHRGGLSGNTIYF. The CDR3 DNA reads as TGTGCCAGCAGTTTCCACCGCGGCGGGTTATCGGGAAACACCATATATTTT.

This chain joins TRBV6-6 and TRBJ1-5; TRBD1 agrees at 9 bases. This CDR3 is built from 14 residues. V lost 8 bases and J lost 7; bases outside the gene matches: 9. Germline-derived CDR1 and CDR2 are MNHNY and SVGAGI (reference sequence). Written as DNA, the CDR3 is TGTGCCAGCCGATCGGACAGGGGAAACCAGCCCCAGCATTTT. Translation gives CASRSDRGNQPQHF.

In this sample, this clonotype turned up a few times. The genes are TRBV20-1 and TRBJ2-3; the D gene is possibly TRBD1 (6 bases). CDR3 length: 11 amino acids. CDR1 and CDR2 (germline): DFQATT, SNEGSKA (reference sequence). The CDR3 here is CTQQGPDTQYF. The CDR3 DNA reads TGCACACAACAGGGTCCAGATACGCAGTATTTT.

J is TRBJ1-1 and V is TRBV18; the match to TRBD1 covers 7 bases. The V and J ends lost 8 bases and 5 bases, in that order; junction bases with no gene match: 11. Germline V gene data show CDR1 as KGHSH and CDR2 as LQKENI. This CDR3 spans 14 amino acids. Here the CDR3 reads CASLWDSAGTEAFF. The CDR3 bases are TGTGCCAGCCTTTGGGACAGTGCAGGTACTGAAGCTTTCTTT.